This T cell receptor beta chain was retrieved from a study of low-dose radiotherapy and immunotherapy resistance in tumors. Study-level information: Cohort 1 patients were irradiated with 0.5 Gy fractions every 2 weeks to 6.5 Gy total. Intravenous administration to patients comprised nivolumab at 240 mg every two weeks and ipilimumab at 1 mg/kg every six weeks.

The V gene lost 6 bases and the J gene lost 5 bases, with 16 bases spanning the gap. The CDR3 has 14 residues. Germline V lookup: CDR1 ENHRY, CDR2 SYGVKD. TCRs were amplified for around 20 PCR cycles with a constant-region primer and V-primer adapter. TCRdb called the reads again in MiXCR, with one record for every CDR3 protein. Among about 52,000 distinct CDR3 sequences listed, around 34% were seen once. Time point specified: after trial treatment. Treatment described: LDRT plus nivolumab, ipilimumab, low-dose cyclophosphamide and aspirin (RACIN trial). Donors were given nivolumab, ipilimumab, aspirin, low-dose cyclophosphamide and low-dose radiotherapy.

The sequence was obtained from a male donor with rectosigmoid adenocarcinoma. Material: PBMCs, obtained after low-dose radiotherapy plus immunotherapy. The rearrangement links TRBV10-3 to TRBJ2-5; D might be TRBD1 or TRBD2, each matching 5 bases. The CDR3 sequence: CAIRSSGGAETQYF. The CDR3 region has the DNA TGTGCCATCAGGAGCAGTGGGGGAGCCGAGACCCAGTACTTC.